This T cell receptor beta chain was sequenced in a study of technical replicates of blood from a handful of donors. Profiled with immunoSEQ multiplex PCR; TCRdb holds only in-frame clones, not every one. The sample has some 80,000 clones, about 96% seen once. Trimming took off 6 bases at V and 1 base at J, with 9 bases between the two ends. CDR1 and CDR2 from the germline V gene are SGHVS and FQNEAQ. The CDR3 covers 13 residues. The V and J genes are TRBV7-8 and TRBJ1-1; D is ambiguous. Sequenced sample: T cells isolated from PBMCs. The receptor comes from a human donor in good health. DNA for the CDR3: TGTGCCAGCAGTCTTGGTAGGAACACTGAAGCTTTCTTT. Translated, it gives CASSLGRNTEAFF.